The rows below give T cell receptor beta chains drawn from one sample of a study of T cell changes during pregnancy in multiple sclerosis. Sequenced by immunoSEQ multiplex PCR; TCRdb stores in-frame clones only, minus some. The sample consists of tens of thousands of clones, more than 70% of them appearing once. The material was CD8+ T cells from peripheral blood mononuclear cells, obtained before pregnancy. The receptors derive from a female donor with multiple sclerosis, enrolled in a pregnancy study. Both conserved end residues are part of each CDR3. The D gene is left open where the match is weak. Expanded clones are given a class, and other clones once, few, many or no size at all.

D gene,V gene,J gene,clone size,CDR3 DNA,CDR3 protein
TRBD1,TRBV30,TRBJ2-3,NA,TGTGCCTGGAGTGGTGGGACAGGGAGCCCAGATACGCAGTATTTT,CAWSGGTGSPDTQYF
TRBD1,TRBV27,TRBJ2-7,NA,TGTGCCAGCAGTGCCTGGGACAGGTTTTACGAGCAGTACTTC,CASSAWDRFYEQYF
TRBD1,TRBV9,TRBJ1-5,NA,TGTGCCAGCAGCGAGGGGGCGGGACAGCCCCAGCATTTT,CASSEGAGQPQHF
TRBD2,TRBV6-4,TRBJ2-1,NA,TGTGCCAGCAGTACCTTAGCGGGAGATTCGGGCAATGAGCAGTTCTTC,CASSTLAGDSGNEQFF
NA,TRBV27,TRBJ1-1,NA,TGTGCCAGCAGTTTGGGGGGGCTTGGCACTGAAGCTTTCTTT,CASSLGGLGTEAFF
TRBD2,TRBV30,TRBJ2-3,NA,TGTGCCTGTCGGGCTAGCGGGAGAGGGACAGATACGCAGTATTTT,CACRASGRGTDTQYF
NA,TRBV4-3,TRBJ2-7,NA,TGCGCCAGCAGCCAAGATACTAATCCCGGTGCCGACGAGCAGTACTTC,CASSQDTNPGADEQYF
TRBD2,TRBV29-1,TRBJ2-3,once,TGCAGCGTTGTAGCTAGCGGGTTTCCAGATACGCAGTATTTT,CSVVASGFPDTQYF
TRBD2,TRBV30,TRBJ2-3,NA,TGTGCCTGGAGTGGGACTAGCGGGAGGGCAGATACGCAGTATTTT,CAWSGTSGRADTQYF
TRBD1,TRBV13,TRBJ2-5,NA,TGTGCCAGCACCGGGACAGAGGGAGAGACCCAGTACTTC,CASTGTEGETQYF
TRBD1,TRBV28,TRBJ1-2,NA,TGTGCCAGCAGTGAGACAGGGAGAGGTGGCTATGGCTACACCTTC,CASSETGRGGYGYTF
NA,TRBV19,TRBJ2-7,NA,TGTGCCAGTAGTATCGGACAGAGCTTCTCCTACGAGCAGTACTTC,CASSIGQSFSYEQYF
TRBD2,TRBV5-1,TRBJ2-3,NA,TGCGCCAGCAGCCTTCGGACTAGCGGGAGGGATACGCAGTATTTT,CASSLRTSGRDTQYF
NA,TRBV7-6,TRBJ2-7,NA,TGTGCCAGCAGCAGGGACATTAGCTCCTACGAGCAGTACTTC,CASSRDISSYEQYF
NA,TRBV5-1,TRBJ2-2,NA,TGCGCCAGCAGCTTGGAGGAGCCGGGATTGACCGGGGAGCTGTTTTTT,CASSLEEPGLTGELFF
TRBD2,TRBV5-6,TRBJ2-2,NA,TGTGCCAGCAGCTTTAGCGGGACCTCGAACACCGGGGAGCTGTTTTTT,CASSFSGTSNTGELFF
TRBD1,TRBV2,TRBJ2-6,NA,TGTGCCAGCAGTGAAAACGGACAGGGGGCGGAAGGGGCCAACGTCCTGACTTTC,CASSENGQGAEGANVLTF
TRBD1,TRBV5-4,TRBJ2-3,NA,TGTGCCAGCAGCTTACCCCAGGGGGCGGAAGATACGCAGTATTTT,CASSLPQGAEDTQYF
TRBD1,TRBV10-3,TRBJ1-1,NA,TGTGCCATCAGTGAGGACAGGGGGGCCACTGAAGCTTTCTTT,CAISEDRGATEAFF
TRBD1,TRBV5-6,TRBJ1-2,NA,TGTGCCAGCAGCTTGGCTATCGGACAGGCCGATGGAGGCTACACCTTC,CASSLAIGQADGGYTF
TRBD2,TRBV28,TRBJ2-3,NA,TGTGCCAGCAGACGCGTGACTAGCGGGAGGGACACAGATACGCAGTATTTT,CASRRVTSGRDTDTQYF
NA,TRBV4-1,TRBJ2-1,NA,TGCGCCAGCAGCCAAGGACTATCCAATGAGCAGTTCTTC,CASSQGLSNEQFF
NA,TRBV7-9,TRBJ2-7,once,TGTGCCAGCAGCTTAAGCTTGGCAGGCTACGAGCAGTACTTC,CASSLSLAGYEQYF
TRBD1,TRBV30,TRBJ1-2,NA,TGTGCCTGGGGCTGGGGACAGAGCTATGGCTACACCTTC,CAWGWGQSYGYTF
NA,TRBV27,TRBJ1-5,NA,TGTGCCAGCAGTTTAAACGGACACCCGGTGGGTCAGCCCCAGCATTTT,CASSLNGHPVGQPQHF
NA,TRBV27,TRBJ1-1,NA,TGTGCCAGCAGTTTATTGGGCGCTGAAGCTTTCTTT,CASSLLGAEAFF
NA,TRBV7-2,TRBJ2-1,NA,TGTGCCAGCAGCTTTGAACGGTTCGGTGAGCAGTTCTTC,CASSFERFGEQFF
NA,TRBV27,TRBJ2-7,once,TGTGCCAGCAGTTTAGAAACTTCGGGGTCCCCGAGCTCCTACGAGCAGTACTTC,CASSLETSGSPSSYEQYF
NA,TRBV5-6,TRBJ2-1,NA,TGTGCCAGCAGCTTTTCTCTAGCGTGGGACGATGAGCAGTTCTTC,CASSFSLAWDDEQFF